These T cell receptor beta chains were read from a single sample in a study of T cell responses to AZD1222 COVID-19 vaccine. Repertoires were generated with immunoSEQ multiplex PCR, while TCRdb's copy carries only in-frame clones and drops some. The profile covers some 140,000 clones, with 80% to 95% appearing a single time and roughly 7% taken by the ten largest. Sequenced material: peripheral blood, taken 28 days after the second AZD1222 dose. Receptor source: an adult who received the AZD1222 COVID-19 vaccine. Each CDR3 is given with its conserved first and last residue. A D gene is named only where the DNA matches it firmly. Clone size is stated in some rows and not others, as once, few, many or a class when expanded.

cdr3_nt	cdr3_aa	v_call	j_call	d_call	clone_size
TGCGCCAGCAGCCAAGATTCCCCCGTGGGTAGATTATTCTACGAGCAGTACTTC	CASSQDSPVGRLFYEQYF	TRBV4-3	TRBJ2-7	-	-
TGTGCCAGCAGTGAAAGGGCAGGGTATGGCTACACCTTC	CASSERAGYGYTF	TRBV2	TRBJ1-2	-	-
TGTGCCAGCAGTTACTCCCAACTGGGGGCGGCTGGCTACACCTTC	CASSYSQLGAAGYTF	TRBV6-5	TRBJ1-2	-	once
TGTGCCAGCTCAGGGACAGGGAGCTCACCCCTCCACTTT	CASSGTGSSPLHF	TRBV18	TRBJ1-6	TRBD1	-
TGTGCCAGCAGCTTAGCTGGAGTCGGGCGGGGAAGGACAGATACGCAGTATTTT	CASSLAGVGRGRTDTQYF	TRBV7-2	TRBJ2-3	-	-
TGTGCCAGCAGCACTACTTTATCCTACGAGCAGTACTTC	CASSTTLSYEQYF	TRBV2	TRBJ2-7	-	-
TGTGCCAGCAGCGTATCGGGGAGAGAGACAGATACGCAGTATTTT	CASSVSGRETDTQYF	TRBV9	TRBJ2-3	-	once
TGTGCCAGCAGTCCCGAGGGACAGCCCCAGCATTTT	CASSPEGQPQHF	TRBV12-3/TRBV12-4	TRBJ1-5	-	-
TGCGCCAGCAGCCAAGACCAGATCAGGGGGAAAAGATCCTATAATTCACCCCTCCACTTT	CASSQDQIRGKRSYNSPLHF	TRBV4-1	TRBJ1-6	TRBD1	-
TGTGCCAGCAGTAGATTCAAGGGGAGCACCTACGAGCAGTACTTC	CASSRFKGSTYEQYF	TRBV6-5	TRBJ2-7	-	-
TGTGCCAGCAGTAAGACAGGGGGCGCGAACTATGGCTACACCTTC	CASSKTGGANYGYTF	TRBV2	TRBJ1-2	TRBD1	once
TGTGCCAGCAATGGTCTTAGATATAGCAATCAGCCCCAGCATTTT	CASNGLRYSNQPQHF	TRBV6-5	TRBJ1-5	-	-
TGTGCCAGCAGCTTAGGCCGTGGGGAGACCCAGTACTTC	CASSLGRGETQYF	TRBV13	TRBJ2-5	-	-
TGCAGCGTTGGGGGACAGCAAGAGACCCAGTACTTC	CSVGGQQETQYF	TRBV29-1	TRBJ2-5	TRBD1	-
TGTGCCAGCAAAGTCTTGTTTAACACCGGGGAGCTGTTTTTT	CASKVLFNTGELFF	TRBV6-5	TRBJ2-2	-	-
TGTGCCAGCAGCCCCCGTTACAGGGGAACGACTGAAGCTTTCTTT	CASSPRYRGTTEAFF	TRBV7-2	TRBJ1-1	TRBD1	-
TGTGCCAGCAGTGAACTACAGGTTCTGAACACTGAAGCTTTCTTT	CASSELQVLNTEAFF	TRBV2	TRBJ1-1	-	-
TGCGCCAGCAGCTTGGCCCAGGGCTCCTACAATGAGCAGTTCTTC	CASSLAQGSYNEQFF	TRBV5-1	TRBJ2-1	-	-
TGTGCCAGTAGTATAGACAGAACCTACGAGCAGTACTTC	CASSIDRTYEQYF	TRBV19	TRBJ2-7	-	-
TGTGCCAGCTCACCGGTTGAGGGTAGCACTGAAGCTTTCTTT	CASSPVEGSTEAFF	TRBV18	TRBJ1-1	-	-
TGCGCCAGCAGCCGCAGACAGGACACTGAAGCTTTCTTT	CASSRRQDTEAFF	TRBV4-1	TRBJ1-1	-	-
TGTGCCACCAGCAGAGTTGGGGTGGAGCTGTTTTTT	CATSRVGVELFF	TRBV15	TRBJ2-2	-	-
TGTGCCACTCTAGGGGGTGGTGAGCAGTTCTTC	CATLGGGEQFF	TRBV24-1	TRBJ2-1	-	few
TGCGCCAGCAGCTTGCAAGGGGGTGAAAAACTGTTTTTT	CASSLQGGEKLFF	TRBV5-1	TRBJ1-4	-	-
TGTGCCAGCAGCCAGGTGGCCGGGGGTAATGAGCAGTTCTTC	CASSQVAGGNEQFF	TRBV4-2	TRBJ2-1	-	-
TGTGCCAGCAGCCGGTTGTCGGGGCAGGTTAATGAAAAACTGTTTTTT	CASSRLSGQVNEKLFF	TRBV4-2	TRBJ1-4	-	once
TGTGCCAGCAGCCAGGACAGGCCTGAAGCTTTCTTT	CASSQDRPEAFF	TRBV7-9	TRBJ1-1	TRBD1	-
TGTGCCAGCAACAGACCAGGGACGGATACGCAGTATTTT	CASNRPGTDTQYF	TRBV5-4	TRBJ2-3	-	once
TGTGCCAGCAGTCCACCGGACTTC	CASSPPDF	TRBV7-9	TRBJ2-5	-	-
TGTGCCAGCAGTTACTCTAGGGCTCGAACTGAAGCTTTCTTT	CASSYSRARTEAFF	TRBV6-5	TRBJ1-1	-	-
TGCGCCAGCAGTGACGTTTCCGGGGACCGGAAGGGCCAAGAGACCCAGTACTTC	CASSDVSGDRKGQETQYF	TRBV10-1	TRBJ2-5	-	-
TGTGCCAGCAGCTTCTGGACAGGGTCTGAAAAACTGTTTTTT	CASSFWTGSEKLFF	TRBV7-9	TRBJ1-4	TRBD1	-
TGTGCCAGCAGCCTTCCGGGACAGTCTAACTATGGCTACACCTTC	CASSLPGQSNYGYTF	TRBV5-6	TRBJ1-2	TRBD1	once
TGTGCCAGTAGTATAGGGGGTTTTGAAGCTTTCTTT	CASSIGGFEAFF	TRBV19	TRBJ1-1	-	-
TGTGCCAGCAGCCAAGATCGCGGGGGGGGATATGGCTACACCTTC	CASSQDRGGGYGYTF	TRBV4-2	TRBJ1-2	-	-
TGTGCCAGCAGCCAAGATTTCCTCGGACAGGCTACCGCTTTT	CASSQDFLGQATAF	TRBV3-1/TRBV3-2	TRBJ1-3	TRBD1	-
TGTGCCAGCAGCACCGACCACCCGGGGCCAGGGAACTATGGCTACACCTTC	CASSTDHPGPGNYGYTF	TRBV28	TRBJ1-2	-	-
TGTGCCACCCGGCCCGCCGGTAGGTTAGAGAACACTGAAGCTTTCTTT	CATRPAGRLENTEAFF	TRBV24-1	TRBJ1-1	-	-
TGTGCCAGCAGGTACACACCCTCAACTAATGAAAAACTGTTTTTT	CASRYTPSTNEKLFF	TRBV2	TRBJ1-4	-	-
TGCGCCAGCAGGCCAGCCGTCGGAGGGGAGACCCAGTACTTC	CASRPAVGGETQYF	TRBV5-1	TRBJ2-5	-	-
TGTGCCAGCAGTTACTCGACATCACCCTGGGGCTACACCTTC	CASSYSTSPWGYTF	TRBV6-5	TRBJ1-2	-	-
TGTGCCACCTTTAGACCGACTACCTATAGCAATCAGCCCCAGCATTTT	CATFRPTTYSNQPQHF	TRBV27	TRBJ1-5	-	-
TGTGCCAGCAGTTTGGACAGCAATCAGCCCCAGCATTTT	CASSLDSNQPQHF	TRBV12-3/TRBV12-4	TRBJ1-5	-	-
TGTGCCAGCAGCTTAGAACCGGGGTGGGCGAATGAGCAGTTCTTC	CASSLEPGWANEQFF	TRBV13	TRBJ2-1	-	-
TGTGCCAGCAGCCAACAGCGGGGGGCCACAGATACGCAGTATTTT	CASSQQRGATDTQYF	TRBV3-1/TRBV3-2	TRBJ2-3	TRBD2	-
TGTGCCAGCAGTTACTCAGGCTCTGCGCTATATGGCTACACCTTC	CASSYSGSALYGYTF	TRBV6-2/TRBV6-3	TRBJ1-2	-	-
TGTGCCAGCAGTTATGTTGCTGACACTGAAGCTTTCTTT	CASSYVADTEAFF	TRBV6-5	TRBJ1-1	-	-
TGTGCCAGCAGTTTAGTCCTCGGCACAGATACGCAGTATTTT	CASSLVLGTDTQYF	TRBV28	TRBJ2-3	-	-
TGTGCCAGCTCACCACGACGGGACACCGGGGAGCTGTTTTTT	CASSPRRDTGELFF	TRBV18	TRBJ2-2	-	-
TGTGCCAGCAGTGTGTCGGCGGGGAGCTCCTATAATTCACCCCTCCACTTT	CASSVSAGSSYNSPLHF	TRBV2	TRBJ1-6	-	-
TGTGCCAGCAGCGATGTAGCCGAGCAGTACTTC	CASSDVAEQYF	TRBV5-4	TRBJ2-7	-	-
TGTGCCAGCAGTCCAGGACTAGCAGTGGGTGAGCAGTTCTTC	CASSPGLAVGEQFF	TRBV27	TRBJ2-1	TRBD2	-
TGTGCCAGCAGCTGGAGGCCGAGGGATGAAAAACTGTTTTTT	CASSWRPRDEKLFF	TRBV5-4	TRBJ1-4	-	once
TGCGCCAGCGGTACAGGGTTCCCTTCCTACAATGAGCAGTTCTTC	CASGTGFPSYNEQFF	TRBV5-1	TRBJ2-1	-	-
TGTGCCAGCAGTTTTGACTCGAGCTCCTATAATTCACCCCTCCACTTT	CASSFDSSSYNSPLHF	TRBV27	TRBJ1-6	-	-